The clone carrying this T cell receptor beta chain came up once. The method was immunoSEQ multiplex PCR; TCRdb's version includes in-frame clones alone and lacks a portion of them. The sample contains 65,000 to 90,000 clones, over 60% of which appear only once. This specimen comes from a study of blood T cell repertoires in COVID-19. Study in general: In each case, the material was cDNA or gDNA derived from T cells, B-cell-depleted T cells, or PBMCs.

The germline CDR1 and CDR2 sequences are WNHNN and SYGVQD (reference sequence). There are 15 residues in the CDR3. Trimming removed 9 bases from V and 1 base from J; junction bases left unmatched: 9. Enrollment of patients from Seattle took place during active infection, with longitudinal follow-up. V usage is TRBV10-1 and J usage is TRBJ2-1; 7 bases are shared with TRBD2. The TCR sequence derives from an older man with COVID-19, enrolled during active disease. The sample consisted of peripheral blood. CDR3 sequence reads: CARRGTMVSYNEQFF. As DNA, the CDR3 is TGCGCCAGGCGGGGGACTATGGTATCCTACAATGAGCAGTTCTTC.